The text below deals with one T cell receptor beta chain. This sample is part of a study of blood T cell repertoires in COVID-19. Germline assignment: CDR1 LNHDA and CDR2 SQIVND (reference sequence). The ends lost 3 bases at V and 4 bases at J; junction bases unmatched: 2. The CDR3 totals 15 residues. Clones were sequenced by immunoSEQ multiplex PCR, and TCRdb holds only the in-frame ones, with some missing. Counted here are approximately 270,000 clones, about 79% occurring once; the ten biggest clones make up roughly 10%. Source material: peripheral blood. The origin of this receptor is a man aged 80 or over with acute or convalescent COVID-19. V is TRBV19 and J is TRBJ2-7; 14 nucleotides align to TRBD2. CDR3 nucleotide sequence: TGTGCCAGTAGTATGGGACTAGCGGGAGCTTACGAGCAGTACTTC. The encoded protein is CASSMGLAGAYEQYF.